A single sample gave rise to the 14 T cell receptor beta chains below, sequenced in a study of graft-versus-host responses after intestinal transplantation. Assay used: immunoSEQ multiplex PCR; TCRdb lists only in-frame clones, some missing. Among approximately 85,000 clones listed, around 93% were seen once. For these receptors, no antigen is known. Sequencing used unstimulated CD8+ T cells sorted from spleen or lymph node cells, obtained before transplant. The receptors stem from a human donor who was the organ donor for an intestinal transplant.

J is TRBJ2-7 and V is TRBV11-2; maybe TRBD2 (5 bases). The germline V gene has CDR1 SGHAT and CDR2 FQNNGV. The CDR3 covers 15 residues. Trimming took off 3 bases at V and 0 bases at J, with 12 bases between the two ends. This CDR3 is CASSFGVGSSYEQYF. The CDR3 nucleotides read TGTGCCAGCAGCTTCGGGGTTGGAAGCTCCTACGAGCAGTACTTC.

The gene calls are TRBV7-7 and TRBJ1-1; 9 bases are shared with TRBD1. Germline values: CDR1 SSHAT, CDR2 FNYEAQ (reference sequence). Trimming cost V 5 bases and J 0 bases; bases outside gene matches: 4. The CDR3 has 15 residues. The CDR3 sequence is CASSQGTGMNTEAFF. CDR3 nucleotide sequence: TGTGCCAGCAGCCAAGGGACAGGGATGAACACTGAAGCTTTCTTT.

In DNA, the CDR3 is TGTGCCAGCAGCTTAACACGCCCTAGCGGTTATCCCTCAACAGATACGCAGTATTTT. This gives the protein CASSLTRPSGYPSTDTQYF. V gene TRBV7-3 combines with J gene TRBJ2-3, with TRBD2 identical over 7 bases. Unmatched junction bases numbered 15, after V lost 0 bases and J lost 3 bases. Germline V gives CDR1 SGHTA, CDR2 FQGTGA. The CDR3 is made up of 19 amino acids.

The chain is built from TRBV9 and TRBJ2-3; 10 bases fit TRBD2. V shed 3 bases, J shed 4 bases, and the junction held 2 bases outside the gene matches. CDR3 size: 14 residues. Germline V gene sequence: CDR1 SGDLS, CDR2 YYNGEE. The CDR3 spells CASSASGGADTQYF. DNA of the CDR3: TGTGCCAGCAGCGCAAGCGGGGGGGCAGATACGCAGTATTTT.

A remark on this clone: Other DNA sequences in this sample translate to the same CDR3. The genes are TRBV7-9 and TRBJ2-7; D remains unclear. The germline V gene has CDR1 SEHNR and CDR2 FQNEAQ (reference sequence). The CDR3 covers 12 residues. V was shortened by 3 bases and J by 1 base, with 4 bases between the two germline ends. This chain's CDR3 is CASSLGSYEQYF. The CDR3 DNA follows: TGTGCCAGCAGCTTGGGATCCTACGAGCAGTACTTC.

This clone was seen a single time. This sequence joins TRBV5-6 and TRBJ1-5; D is uncertain. Germline lookup yields CDR1 SGHDT and CDR2 YYEEEE. V gave up 1 base and J gave up 0 bases, with 8 bases separating them. The CDR3 runs 15 residues. The CDR3 sequence: CASSLLENSNQPQHF. CDR3 in DNA: TGTGCCAGCAGCTTGCTGGAGAATAGCAATCAGCCCCAGCATTTT.

This sequence joins TRBV12-5 and TRBJ2-7; tentative D call: TRBD1 (7 bases). The germline V gene has CDR1 LGHNT and CDR2 FRNRAP. Trimming stripped 5 bases from V and 1 base from J, with 15 bases between. There are 15 residues in the CDR3. CDR3 nucleotide sequence: TGTGCTAGTGGTCCGAGGGGGCTAGCGTCCTACGAGCAGTACTTC. Amino acid sequence: CASGPRGLASYEQYF.

This clone has a handful of counts. V gene TRBV29-1 combines with J gene TRBJ1-5; D is perhaps TRBD1 (5 bases). Germline-derived CDR1 and CDR2 are SQVTM and ANQGSEA. The CDR3 has 12 residues. Between the trimmed V and J ends, which lost 6 bases and 4 bases, there was a span of 10 bases. CDR3 in amino acids: CSVGGGNQPQHF. CDR3 sequence (DNA): TGCAGCGTCGGCGGGGGGAATCAGCCCCAGCATTTT.

For this clone: Other DNA sequences within the sample encode an identical CDR3. This sequence joins TRBV5-6 and TRBJ1-6; 10 nucleotides match TRBD1. Germline loops: CDR1 SGHDT, CDR2 YYEEEE. Losses at the gene ends were 2 bases for V and 9 bases for J; bases not matched to a gene: 2. The CDR3 runs to 14 residues. The chain's CDR3 is CASSFRDRGSPLHF. As DNA, the CDR3 is TGTGCCAGCAGCTTCCGGGACAGGGGTTCACCCCTCCACTTT.

The chain links TRBV5-1 to TRBJ2-7; TRBD1 matches at 7 bases. CDR3 length equals 12 residues. CDR1 is SGHRS, CDR2 YFSETQ, per germline. Trimming cost V 8 bases and J 3 bases; bases outside gene matches: 5. This CDR3 reads CARKGQHYEQYF. The CDR3, as DNA: TGCGCCAGGAAGGGACAGCACTACGAGCAGTACTTC. The full variable domain, completed using reference TRBV5-1 and TRBJ2-7, is KAGVTQTPRYLIKTRGQQVTLSCSPISGHRSVSWYQQTPGQGLQFLFEYFSETQRNKGNFPGRFSGRQFSNSRSEMNVSTLELGDSALYLCARKGQHYEQYFGPGTRLTVT.

This clone was found a few times. CDR3: CASSRGFGETQYF. The CDR3 DNA follows: TGTGCCAGCAGTAGAGGGTTCGGGGAGACCCAGTACTTC. This chain links TRBV27 with TRBJ2-5; perhaps TRBD2 as D (5 bases). Germline V gives CDR1 MNHEY, CDR2 SMNVEV (reference sequence). CDR3 length: 13 residues. Trimming took 5 bases from V and 5 from J, leaving 12 bases between them.

V gene TRBV6-1 combines with J gene TRBJ1-1; weak D call: TRBD1 (5 bases). The CDR3 spans 14 residues. CDR1 and CDR2 (germline): MNHNS, SASEGT. V gave up 3 bases and J gave up 4 bases, with 12 bases separating them. CDR3 in DNA: TGTGCCAGCAGTGAGCCGAGGGGTATCACTGAAGCTTTCTTT. Protein sequence: CASSEPRGITEAFF.

This chain uses TRBV12-5 with TRBJ2-7; maybe TRBD1 (6 bases). The V end lost 7 bases, the J end lost 7 bases, and 14 bases lay between the germline ends. Germline V gene lookup returns CDR1 LGHNT and CDR2 FRNRAP. This CDR3 has 12 residues. The CDR3 nucleotides read TGTGCTAGTGTCAACAGGGATTTAGAGCAGTACTTC. Protein sequence: CASVNRDLEQYF.

The chain joins TRBV18 to TRBJ2-7; TRBD1 matches 8 bases. The V gene end was trimmed by 3 bases and the J gene end by 0 bases; junction bases not matched to a gene: 10. The germline CDR1 and CDR2 sequences are KGHSH and LQKENI. This CDR3 is built from 17 residues. The CDR3 DNA reads as TGTGCCAGCTCACCTTTCGGGACAGGCCACAGCTCCTACGAGCAGTACTTC. Translating it yields CASSPFGTGHSSYEQYF.